The clone carrying this TCR beta chain has just a few counts. This sample is drawn from a study of response to subunit inactivated influenza vaccine. In germline, CDR1 is GTSNPN, CDR2 SVGIG (reference sequence). The CDR3 spans 14 residues. Trimming left V 4 bases short and J 5 bases short, with 15 bases between. TCRdb fed the RT-PCR reads into MiXCR, producing one record per CDR3 protein. In the table there are approximately 500,000 distinct CDR3 sequences, 10% to 15% of which are singletons. The receptor was isolated from a man aged 45-60 years who received an inactivated influenza vaccine. V is TRBV30 and J is TRBJ1-3; D possibly corresponds to TRBD1 (5 bases). This sample comprised PBMCs from blood, obtained 40 to 50 days after vaccination. The DNA of the CDR3 is TGTGCCTGGACCCCAGACAGCACGAGAAACACCATATATTTT. It is translated as CAWTPDSTRNTIYF.